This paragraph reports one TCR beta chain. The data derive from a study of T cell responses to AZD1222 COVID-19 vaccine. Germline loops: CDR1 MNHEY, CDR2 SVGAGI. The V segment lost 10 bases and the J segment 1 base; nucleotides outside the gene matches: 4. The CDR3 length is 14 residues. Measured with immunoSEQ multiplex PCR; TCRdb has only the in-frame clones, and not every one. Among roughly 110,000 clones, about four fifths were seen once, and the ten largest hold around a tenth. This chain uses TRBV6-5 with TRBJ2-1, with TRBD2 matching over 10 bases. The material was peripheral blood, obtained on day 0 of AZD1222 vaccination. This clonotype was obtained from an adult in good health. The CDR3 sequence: CAIHSGGSYNEQFF. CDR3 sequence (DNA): TGTGCCATCCATAGCGGGGGGTCCTACAATGAGCAGTTCTTC.